This entry lists 23 T cell receptor beta chains sequenced from one sample in a study of T cell clonotyping in hematopoietic cell transplantation. Libraries were prepared by immunoSEQ multiplex PCR; TCRdb keeps only in-frame clonotypes and omits some of them. The sample has roughly 2,200 clones, approximately 89% seen once. Sequences were obtained from peripheral blood mononuclear cells. These receptor sequences come from a middle-aged man in good health. Some clones in this sample may be carry-over from other donors' samples.

V gene TRBV4-3 combines with J gene TRBJ1-1; 10 nucleotides align to TRBD1. Germline values: CDR1 LGHNA, CDR2 YSLEER. This CDR3 region has 13 residues. With 3 bases clipped from V and 7 bases from J, the junction kept 2 bases outside the gene matches. The CDR3 spells CASSHGTGVEAFF. CDR3 in DNA: TGCGCCAGCAGCCACGGGACAGGGGTTGAAGCTTTCTTT.

The gene calls are TRBV6-6 and TRBJ1-1; TRBD1 is a possible D gene (6 bases). The CDR3 is made up of 13 amino acids. In germline, CDR1 is MNHNY, CDR2 SVGAGI (reference sequence). V was clipped by 5 bases and J by 6 bases, with 13 bases between them. CDR3 sequence: CASSLQGWSEAFF. The CDR3, as DNA: TGTGCCAGCAGTCTACAGGGTTGGTCTGAAGCTTTCTTT.

This chain uses TRBV7-2 with TRBJ2-5; TRBD2 aligns across 12 bases. The CDR3 contains 16 residues. The germline V gene has CDR1 SGHTA and CDR2 FQGNSA. V dropped 2 bases and J dropped 5; count of bases not matched to a gene: 6. Here the CDR3 DNA reads TGTGCCAGCAGCTTAACGCTAGCGGGGGGGCGTGAGACCCAGTACTTC. Its translation is CASSLTLAGGRETQYF. The whole variable domain, filled in from reference TRBV7-2 and TRBJ2-5, reads GAGVSQSPSNKVTEKGKDVELRCDPISGHTALYWYRQSLGQGLEFLIYFQGNSAPDKSGLPSDRFSAERTGGSVSTLTIQRTQQEDSAVYLCASSLTLAGGRETQYFGPGTRLLVL.

The J gene is TRBJ1-5, the V gene TRBV30; TRBD1 agrees at 10 bases. The length of the CDR3 is 13 residues. V lost 5 bases to trimming and J lost 5 bases; unmatched junction nucleotides: 3. CDR1 is GTSNPN, CDR2 SVGIG, per germline (reference sequence). The chain's CDR3 is CAWRTGGDQPQHF. In nucleotides, the CDR3 is TGTGCCTGGCGGACAGGGGGGGATCAGCCCCAGCATTTT. The full variable domain, rest sourced from reference TRBV30 and TRBJ1-5, is SQTIHQWPATLVQPVGSPLSLECTVEGTSNPNLYWYRQAAGRGLQLLFYSVGIGQISSEVPQNLSASRPQDRQFILSSKKLLLSDSGFYLCAWRTGGDQPQHFGDGTRLSIL.

The rearrangement links TRBV4-3 to TRBJ1-6; tentatively, D is TRBD1 (5 bases). This CDR3 contains 14 residues. Germline loops: CDR1 LGHNA, CDR2 YSLEER. V dropped 4 bases and J dropped 8 bases, with 12 bases sitting between them. The CDR3, as DNA: TGCGCCAGCAGCCGGGGGACTATGGATTCACCCCTCCACTTT. This gives the protein CASSRGTMDSPLHF.

V gene TRBV11-3 combines with J gene TRBJ2-3; D not resolved. CDR3 size: 12 residues. V was pared by 1 base and J by 4 bases, with 3 bases between. CDR1 is SGHNT and CDR2 is YENEEA in the germline V gene. In DNA form, the CDR3 reads TGTGCCAGCAGCTTAGTTCCAGATACGCAGTATTTT. This encodes CASSLVPDTQYF.

This clone has only a few counts. This chain links TRBV4-1 with TRBJ1-2; the D gene is possibly TRBD1 (6 bases). V was clipped by 0 bases and J by 8 bases, with 13 bases between them. Germline V CDR1 and CDR2: MGHRA, YSYEKL. The CDR3 contains 14 residues. The CDR3 protein is CASSQEGGTLGYTF. CDR3 nucleotides: TGCGCCAGCAGCCAAGAAGGGGGGACACTGGGCTACACCTTC.

The chain combines TRBV7-3 with TRBJ2-2; perhaps D is TRBD1 or TRBD2 (5 bases each). The V gene's germline CDR1 is SGHTA and CDR2 FQGTGA. The CDR3 covers 16 residues. V was trimmed by 1 base and J by 4 bases, leaving 13 bases between them. DNA of the CDR3: TGTGCCAGCAGCTTAAATCCGGGGCCGAGCACCGGGGAGCTGTTTTTT. Translation gives CASSLNPGPSTGELFF.

This clone occurred once. The chain is built from TRBV4-1 and TRBJ1-2; D possibly corresponds to TRBD1 (6 bases). The CDR3 is made up of 15 amino acids. Trimming pared 2 bases from V and 2 bases from J, leaving 12 bases between. CDR1 is MGHRA, CDR2 YSYEKL, per germline. CDR3 sequence: CASSQFPGTNYGYTF. CDR3 nucleotides: TGCGCCAGCAGCCAATTTCCCGGGACAAACTATGGCTACACCTTC.

The V call is TRBV29-1, the J call TRBJ2-1; 8 bases are shared with TRBD2. V was clipped by 7 bases and J by 2 bases; unmatched bases: 10. The CDR3 is made up of 15 amino acids. The germline V gene encodes CDR1 SQVTM and CDR2 ANQGSEA. CDR3 nucleotides: TGCAGCGCCCGAGTCGGCGGGGGGCCCTACAATGAGCAGTTCTTC. This gives the protein CSARVGGGPYNEQFF.

The chain joins TRBV6-5 to TRBJ1-6; D perhaps matches TRBD1 (5 bases). Germline V gene sequence: CDR1 MNHEY, CDR2 SVGAGI. V lost 8 bases and J 2 bases, leaving 10 bases between the germline ends. The CDR3 sequence is 14 residues long. The CDR3 sequence is CASGAGPYNSPLHF. CDR3 in DNA: TGTGCCAGCGGAGCAGGGCCCTATAATTCACCCCTCCACTTT.

The rearrangement joins TRBV5-4 to TRBJ2-5, with D possibly called TRBD1 or TRBD2 (5 bases each). The CDR3 runs to 16 residues. Germline V CDR1 and CDR2: SGHNT, YYREEE (reference sequence). Trimming took 3 bases from V and 3 from J, leaving 18 bases between them. CDR3 loop: CASSSRDRGTKETQYF. CDR3 nucleotides: TGTGCCAGCAGCTCACGGGACCGGGGAACTAAAGAGACCCAGTACTTC.

The J gene is TRBJ1-1, the V gene TRBV5-1; D not resolved. Germline V CDR1 and CDR2: SGHRS, YFSETQ. V was shortened by 0 bases and J by 0 bases, with 9 bases between the two germline ends. This CDR3 is 15 amino acids long. The CDR3 loop reads CASSLEEAVNTEAFF. CDR3 sequence (DNA): TGCGCCAGCAGCTTGGAAGAGGCGGTGAACACTGAAGCTTTCTTT.

V usage is TRBV20-1 and J usage is TRBJ2-7, with D unclear. Trimming stripped 5 bases from V and 1 base from J, with 6 bases between. Germline V gene lookup returns CDR1 DFQATT and CDR2 SNEGSKA (reference sequence). This CDR3 region has 11 residues. The CDR3 bases are TGCAGTGCTGGTGATTCCTACGAGCAGTACTTC. This translates into CSAGDSYEQYF.

The chain links TRBV5-1 to TRBJ2-7; D gene ambiguous. The CDR3 consists of 14 residues. From germline, CDR1 is SGHRS and CDR2 YFSETQ. With 1 base removed from V and 4 bases from J, the gap between germline ends came to 12 bases. The CDR3 sequence is CASSLYGTPYEQYF. The CDR3 nucleotides read TGCGCCAGCAGCTTGTATGGCACCCCGTACGAGCAGTACTTC.

This clone was observed a single time. J is TRBJ1-1 and V is TRBV19; D unresolved. CDR3 length: 16 residues. Looked up from germline, CDR1 is LNHDA and CDR2 is SQIVND (reference sequence). V was cut by 4 bases and J by 4 bases, with 19 bases left in between. CDR3 amino acids: CASSTPQTTRSTEAFF. The CDR3 nucleotides are TGTGCCAGTAGTACTCCTCAGACTACCCGGAGCACTGAAGCTTTCTTT. The full variable domain, its missing parts supplied by reference TRBV19 and TRBJ1-1, is DGGITQSPKYLFRKEGQNVTLSCEQNLNHDAMYWYRQDPGQGLRLIYYSQIVNDFQKGDIAEGYSVSREKKESFPLTVTSAQKNPTAFYLCASSTPQTTRSTEAFFGQGTRLTVV.

This chain connects TRBV28 to TRBJ1-1; 7 bases align to TRBD1. The CDR3 contains 14 residues. The ends lost 4 bases at V and 5 bases at J; junction bases unmatched: 7. Germline assignment: CDR1 MDHEN and CDR2 SYDVKM. The CDR3 here is CASSSTGRRTEAFF. CDR3 nucleotide sequence: TGTGCCAGCAGTTCGACAGGGCGGAGGACTGAAGCTTTCTTT.

The chain links TRBV4-2 to TRBJ2-5, with 9 bases identical to TRBD2. Germline V gene sequence: CDR1 LGHNA, CDR2 YNFKEQ. The CDR3 runs 15 residues. V trimming: 2 bases; J trimming: 2 bases; junction bases outside the gene matches: 3. DNA for the CDR3: TGTGCCAGCAGCCAAAGCGGGGGGCTTCAAGAGACCCAGTACTTC. Its translation is CASSQSGGLQETQYF.

The CDR3 region is CASNRQSNQPQHF. The CDR3 DNA follows: TGTGCCAGCAACCGGCAGAGCAATCAGCCCCAGCATTTT. J is TRBJ1-5 and V is TRBV2; no clear D. The length of the CDR3 is 13 residues. The V and J ends lost 7 bases and 1 base respectively, with 8 bases between them. From germline, CDR1 is SNHLY and CDR2 FYNNEI.

This clone was recorded only once. The V and J genes are TRBV5-4 and TRBJ1-1; TRBD1 aligns across 9 bases. Losses at the gene ends were 4 bases for V and 3 bases for J; bases not matched to a gene: 7. CDR3 length: 15 amino acids. The germline gives CDR1 SGHNT, CDR2 YYREEE (reference sequence). The CDR3 is CASSPGTGRDTEAFF. In DNA, the CDR3 is TGTGCCAGCAGCCCAGGGACAGGGAGAGACACTGAAGCTTTCTTT.

The rearrangement links TRBV6-4 to TRBJ2-6, with 7 nucleotides matching TRBD1. The CDR3 totals 14 residues. Germline V lookup: CDR1 MRHNA, CDR2 SNTAGT. The trim removed 9 bases at V and 0 bases at J, leaving 2 bases unmatched. CDR3 residues: CASRDSSGANVLTF. The CDR3, as DNA: TGTGCCAGTCGGGACAGCTCTGGGGCCAACGTCCTGACTTTC.

This chain uses TRBV9 with TRBJ1-2; tentatively, D is TRBD1 (5 bases). Germline CDR1 and CDR2: SGDLS and YYNGEE. The CDR3 is 15 amino acids. Trimming shortened V by 0 bases and J by 7 bases, and 16 bases separated the two germline ends. CDR3 sequence reads: CASSVAGGSQGGYTF. For the CDR3, the DNA is TGTGCCAGCAGCGTAGCGGGGGGGAGTCAGGGTGGCTACACCTTC.

The rearrangement uses TRBV6-5 and TRBJ1-2, with D maybe TRBD1 (6 bases). V lost 11 bases and J 5 bases, leaving 21 bases between the germline ends. Per the germline V gene, CDR1 is MNHEY and CDR2 is SVGAGI. The CDR3 has 14 amino acids. The CDR3 protein is CAVREGGREYGYTF. CDR3 in DNA: TGTGCCGTTCGCGAGGGGGGGCGTGAATATGGCTACACCTTC.